This T cell receptor beta chain was found in a study of cytomegalovirus exposure and HLA in healthy donors. The PCR ran on 60 Vbeta and 13 Jbeta primers. Some clones are missing from TCRdb's copy, which holds only in-frame ones; the method was immunoSEQ multiplex PCR. The repertoire has over 120,000 clones, over 75% of them found once; the top ten carry 2% to 3%. The CDR3 is 15 residues long. In germline, CDR1 is MNHNS, CDR2 SASEGT. Trimming shortened V by 6 bases and J by 0 bases, and 12 bases separated the two germline ends. Remarks on this clone: Its antigen is not known.

Study conclusions and caveats: CMV serostatus alone was available as immune exposure information. It has been reported that TCR beta sequences accurately predicted the HLA-A and HLA-B alleles of most subjects. Among donors in an Asian-associated ancestry cluster, a later analysis reportedly found fewer N-insertions than the roughly 610-donor mean. Analysis was carried out at a later point, and it linked a missense DCLRE1C variant to TCR beta V- and J-gene trimming.

The chain joins TRBV6-1 to TRBJ1-3; D unresolved. The TCR comes from a man aged 45-65 years in good health and CMV-seronegative. The sample comprised PBMCs. This chain's CDR3 is CASREGVRSGNTIYF. In nucleotides, the CDR3 is TGTGCCAGCAGGGAGGGAGTCCGCTCTGGAAACACCATATATTTT.